This is a list of T cell receptor beta chains from one sample in a study of blood T cells in healthy people across ages. MiXCR, applied by TCRdb to the 5' RACE reads, yields one record per CDR3 protein. The sample has about 730,000 distinct CDR3 sequences; 35% to 45% are singletons. Sequencing used blood. These receptors all come from a woman in her sixties or seventies in good health. Each CDR3 is given with its conserved first and last residue. D genes are given only for firm matches. Expanded clones get a size class; other rows say once, few or many, or leave the size out.

j_gene	d_gene	abundance	v_gene	CDR3aa	CDR3nt
TRBJ2-7	.	.	TRBV5-6	CASSVLGYEQYF	TGTGCCAGCAGCGTATTAGGGTACGAGCAGTACTTC
TRBJ2-1	.	once	TRBV13	CASSLGRAESSYDEQFF	TGTGCCAGCAGCTTAGGTAGGGCGGAGAGCTCCTACGATGAGCAGTTCTTC
TRBJ2-5	.	.	TRBV5-1	CASSSSVGTQYF	TGCGCCAGCAGCTCCTCAGTTGGGACCCAGTACTTC
TRBJ2-3	.	.	TRBV21-1	CASSKKGGERADTQYF	TGTGCCAGCAGCAAAAAAGGAGGGGAGAGGGCAGATACGCAGTATTTT
TRBJ2-3	TRBD2	few	TRBV12-3/TRBV12-4	CASSSGRGGTDTQYF	TGTGCCAGCAGTAGCGGGAGGGGCGGCACAGATACGCAGTATTTT
TRBJ2-1	.	.	TRBV3-1	CASSQDHTGGEQFF	TGTGCCAGCAGCCAAGATCATACAGGTGGTGAGCAGTTCTTC
TRBJ2-7	.	.	TRBV14	CASSQALPASYEQYF	TGTGCCAGCAGCCAAGCGCTACCGGCCTCCTACGAGCAGTACTTC
TRBJ2-3	.	.	TRBV29-1	CSVDVSQTDTQYF	TGCAGCGTTGATGTTAGCCAGACAGATACGCAGTATTTT
TRBJ2-5	.	few	TRBV6-2/TRBV6-3	CASSLSVGEQYF	TGTGCCAGCAGCCTCTCAGTCGGTGAGCAGTACTTC
TRBJ2-3	.	few	TRBV6-1	CASSDRNTQYF	TGTGCCAGCAGTGACCGAAATACGCAGTATTTT
TRBJ2-1	TRBD2	few	TRBV7-2	CASSLVAGDSYNEQFF	TGTGCCAGCAGCTTAGTAGCGGGGGACTCCTACAATGAGCAGTTCTTC
TRBJ2-7	TRBD1	.	TRBV12-3/TRBV12-4	CASSLLDRGIEQYF	TGTGCCAGCAGTTTGCTGGACAGGGGGATCGAGCAGTACTTC
TRBJ2-5	TRBD2	few	TRBV24-1	CATSDRKPGTSGPFTQETQYF	TGTGCCACCAGTGATAGAAAACCCGGGACTAGCGGGCCATTTACACAAGAGACCCAGTACTTC
TRBJ1-2	.	.	TRBV29-1	CSARGLLNYGYTF	TGCAGCGCCCGCGGGTTACTTAACTATGGCTACACCTTC
TRBJ2-1	.	few	TRBV7-3	CASSILVASSYNEQFF	TGTGCCAGCAGCATCTTAGTAGCGAGCTCCTACAATGAGCAGTTCTTC
TRBJ1-6	.	many	TRBV12-3/TRBV12-4	CASSQVEAGEPLHF	TGTGCCAGCAGTCAGGTAGAGGCCGGGGAACCCCTCCACTTT
TRBJ2-1	.	many	TRBV3-1	CASSPSRGAYNEQFF	TGTGCCAGCAGCCCTAGCCGGGGCGCTTACAATGAGCAGTTCTTC
TRBJ2-7	.	few	TRBV24-1	CATSDSARLSYNEQYF	TGTGCCACCAGTGATTCCGCTCGGCTTTCCTACAATGAGCAGTACTTC
TRBJ2-7	TRBD2	once	TRBV7-2	CASSLRLAGGKDEQYF	TGTGCCAGCAGCTTAAGGCTAGCGGGGGGAAAAGACGAGCAGTACTTC
TRBJ1-6	.	.	TRBV3-1	CASSEGQSNSPLHF	TGTGCCAGCAGCGAAGGACAGTCAAATTCACCCCTCCACTTT
TRBJ2-5	.	.	TRBV7-2	CAAAASDQETQYF	TGTGCTGCGGCGGCTAGCGATCAAGAGACCCAGTACTTC
TRBJ1-1	.	.	TRBV9	CASSVTGQTEAFF	TGTGCCAGCAGCGTTACAGGGCAGACTGAAGCTTTCTTT
TRBJ2-7	.	.	TRBV25-1	CASSEMITYEQYF	TGTGCCAGCAGTGAGATGATTACCTACGAGCAGTACTTC
TRBJ1-2	TRBD1	.	TRBV28	CASRPPDRGVYGYTF	TGTGCCAGCAGACCTCCAGACAGGGGGGTCTATGGCTACACCTTC
TRBJ2-1	TRBD1	few	TRBV7-9	CASSLGTGDYNEQFF	TGTGCCAGCAGCTTGGGGACAGGGGACTACAATGAGCAGTTCTTC
TRBJ2-3	.	few	TRBV9	CASSVMGTYTDTQYF	TGTGCCAGCAGCGTAATGGGGACGTACACAGATACGCAGTATTTT
TRBJ2-3	TRBD1	.	TRBV19	CASSTTGVPDTQYF	TGTGCCAGTAGTACGACAGGGGTTCCAGATACGCAGTATTTT
TRBJ1-3	.	.	TRBV7-6	CASSLSQAGNTIYF	TGTGCCAGCAGCTTATCTCAGGCTGGAAACACCATATATTTT
TRBJ2-5	.	.	TRBV2	CASSNLDSSYNEQYF	TGTGCCAGCTCTAACCTGGACAGCTCCTACAATGAGCAGTACTTC
TRBJ2-7	.	few	TRBV27	CASNLTPGSYEQYF	TGTGCCAGCAACCTTACTCCAGGCTCCTACGAGCAGTACTTC
TRBJ2-1	.	.	TRBV18	CVSSPLGLPYNEQFF	TGTGTCAGCTCACCACTCGGACTCCCCTACAATGAGCAGTTCTTC
TRBJ2-1	.	few	TRBV11-2	CASSLERGPYNEQFF	TGTGCCAGCAGCTTAGAGAGGGGCCCCTACAATGAGCAGTTCTTC
TRBJ1-2	.	once	TRBV28	CASSQGLGNYGYTF	TGTGCCAGCAGCCAAGGGTTGGGTAACTATGGCTACACCTTC
TRBJ2-5	TRBD1	few	TRBV28	CASSPRTGAGETQYF	TGTGCCAGCAGTCCTAGGACAGGGGCGGGAGAGACCCAGTACTTC
TRBJ2-3	TRBD1	once	TRBV18	CASSPRLGQEDVDTQYF	TGTGCCAGCTCACCCCGGTTAGGACAGGAAGACGTAGATACGCAGTATTTT
TRBJ2-5	.	.	TRBV3-1	CASSHGAGQEETQYF	TGTGCCAGCAGCCACGGCGCAGGGCAAGAAGAGACCCAGTACTTC
TRBJ2-4	.	few	TRBV20-1	CSATIAADGEQYF	TGCAGTGCTACTATAGCGGCGGACGGGGAGCAGTACTTC
TRBJ2-4	.	.	TRBV12-3/TRBV12-4	CASSFRGLAKNIQYF	TGTGCCAGCAGTTTCCGTGGGCTAGCCAAAAACATTCAGTACTTC
TRBJ2-5	TRBD2	few	TRBV9	CASSVTSGSTQETQYF	TGTGCCAGCAGCGTGACTAGCGGGAGTACCCAAGAGACCCAGTACTTC
TRBJ1-6	.	.	TRBV11-2	CASSLGGHPNSPLHF	TGTGCCAGCAGCTTAGGGGGACATCCTAATTCACCCCTCCACTTT
TRBJ2-7	.	.	TRBV3-1	CASSQLGPAKNTQYF	TGTGCCAGCAGCCAATTGGGTCCAGCCAAAAACACTCAGTACTTC
TRBJ2-7	.	few	TRBV3-1	CASSPPRGQRGYEQYF	TGTGCCAGCAGCCCGCCGAGGGGCCAGCGAGGGTACGAGCAGTACTTC
TRBJ1-6	TRBD1	.	TRBV27	CASRRGGDRGNSPLHF	TGTGCCAGCAGACGCGGCGGGGACAGGGGCAATTCACCCCTCCACTTT
TRBJ1-1	.	few	TRBV10-3	CAISPGHLNTEAFF	TGTGCCATATCACCCGGACACTTGAACACTGAAGCTTTCTTT
TRBJ2-5	TRBD2	.	TRBV7-9	CASSTGLATAETQYF	TGTGCCAGCAGCACGGGACTAGCGACCGCTGAGACCCAGTACTTC
TRBJ1-5	TRBD1	.	TRBV6-2/TRBV6-3	CATSQGGRKQPQHF	TGTGCCACTTCTCAGGGGGGAAGAAAACAGCCCCAGCATTTT
TRBJ2-5	TRBD2	.	TRBV7-2	CASSQRTAGGETQYF	TGTGCCAGCAGCCAACGGACGGCGGGGGGAGAGACCCAGTACTTC
TRBJ1-1	TRBD1	.	TRBV20-1	CGTVNTEAFF	TGCGGGACAGTAAACACTGAAGCTTTCTTT
TRBJ1-2	TRBD1	.	TRBV6-5	CASRRPRQGSNYGYTF	TGTGCCAGCAGACGCCCCCGACAGGGGTCTAACTATGGCTACACCTTC
TRBJ2-3	TRBD2	.	TRBV7-2	CANGASGSTDTQYF	TGTGCCAACGGGGCTAGCGGATCCACAGATACGCAGTATTTT
TRBJ1-1	.	.	TRBV5-6	CASSISGTEAFF	TGTGCCAGCAGCATCTCTGGCACTGAAGCTTTCTTT
TRBJ2-1	.	.	TRBV6-5	CASSYTTSIPEQFF	TGTGCCAGCAGTTACACGACCAGTATACCGGAGCAGTTCTTC
TRBJ1-4	.	.	TRBV20-1	CSASGAGATNEKLFF	TGCAGTGCTAGTGGTGCGGGGGCAACTAATGAAAAACTGTTTTTT
TRBJ2-5	.	few	TRBV5-1	CASSLATTVQETQYF	TGCGCCAGCAGCTTGGCCACGACAGTCCAAGAGACCCAGTACTTC
TRBJ2-7	TRBD2	.	TRBV3-1	CASSLGTSGRNNEQYF	TGTGCCAGCAGCCTAGGGACTAGCGGGCGAAACAATGAGCAGTACTTC
TRBJ2-2	.	.	TRBV6-5	CASSSSSGELFF	TGTGCCAGCAGCTCTAGCTCCGGGGAGCTGTTTTTT
TRBJ2-1	.	.	TRBV7-9	CASKSQVEGFNEQFF	TGTGCCAGCAAATCACAGGTGGAGGGGTTTAATGAGCAGTTCTTC
TRBJ2-7	TRBD1	.	TRBV20-1	CSARVTRARDRVWNEQYF	TGCAGTGCTAGAGTCACCCGGGCTCGGGACAGGGTTTGGAATGAGCAGTACTTC